The 9 T cell receptor beta chains reported below all come from one sample, sequenced in a study of blood T cell repertoires in COVID-19. Assay: immunoSEQ multiplex PCR; the TCRdb copy retains only in-frame clones and omits some. This table has 200,000 to 250,000 clones, 90% appearing once. Sequencing input: PBMCs or T cells enriched from blood (not recorded which). These receptors were taken from a man aged 25 to 45 who had been exposed to COVID-19.

This chain links TRBV19 with TRBJ1-5, with D tentatively TRBD1 (5 bases). The CDR3 totals 15 residues. Trimming cost V 6 bases and J 5 bases, with 17 bases left between them. Germline V lookup: CDR1 LNHDA, CDR2 SQIVND (reference sequence). CDR3 coding DNA: TGTGCCAGTAGCCCCGGCCAGGGTGGCTATCAGCCCCAGCATTTT. It encodes CASSPGQGGYQPQHF.

The chain combines TRBV2 with TRBJ2-1, with TRBD1 matching 9 bases. This CDR3 region has 14 residues. Germline V CDR1 and CDR2: SNHLY, FYNNEI. V trimming: 9 bases; J trimming: 2 bases; junction bases outside the gene matches: 5. The CDR3 spells CASTTGGTYNEQFF. CDR3 DNA sequence: TGTGCCAGTACGACAGGGGGTACCTACAATGAGCAGTTCTTC.

V is TRBV5-1 and J is TRBJ1-3; 7 bases match TRBD1. The CDR3 covers 16 residues. Germline CDR1 and CDR2: SGHRS and YFSETQ. V dropped 4 bases and J dropped 4; count of bases not matched to a gene: 11. The CDR3: CASSANPTGSGNTIYF. CDR3 coding DNA: TGCGCCAGCAGCGCGAACCCGACAGGGTCGGGAAACACCATATATTTT.

The chain is built from TRBV4-2 and TRBJ1-2; D perhaps matches TRBD1 (5 bases). The CDR3 spans 16 residues. The germline V and J ends were trimmed by 2 bases and 2 bases, with 15 bases remaining between them. Germline V lookup: CDR1 LGHNA, CDR2 YNFKEQ. CDR3: CASSQTTDTVNYGYTF. The CDR3 region has the DNA TGTGCCAGCAGCCAAACGACGGACACTGTGAACTATGGCTACACCTTC.

This clone has only a few counts. The chain uses TRBV7-6 and TRBJ2-2; TRBD1 is a possible D gene (5 bases). V was trimmed by 6 bases and J by 1 base, leaving 9 bases between them. The CDR3 extends over 14 amino acids. Per germline, CDR1 SGHVS and CDR2 FNYEAQ. The CDR3 here is CASSQTVNTGELFF. Written as DNA, the CDR3 is TGTGCCAGCAGTCAGACAGTGAACACCGGGGAGCTGTTTTTT.

The rearrangement links TRBV11-1 to TRBJ1-1; 8 bases align to TRBD1. V lost 5 bases and J lost 7; bases outside the gene matches: 6. The germline V gene has CDR1 SGHAT and CDR2 FQDESV (reference sequence). The length of the CDR3 is 13 residues. The CDR3 sequence is CASSLTGVSEAFF. The CDR3, as DNA: TGTGCCAGCAGCCTGACAGGGGTCAGTGAAGCTTTCTTT.

The chain couples TRBV6-2 or TRBV6-3 to TRBJ2-3; TRBD2 matches at 12 bases. The V segment lost 6 bases and the J segment 5 bases; nucleotides outside the gene matches: 9. This CDR3 region has 16 residues. CDR1 is MNHEY and CDR2 is SVGEGT in the germline V gene. CDR3 loop: CASSDLPSGGGDTQYF. The CDR3 DNA is TGTGCCAGCAGCGACCTTCCTAGCGGGGGGGGAGATACGCAGTATTTT.

This sequence joins TRBV5-1 and TRBJ1-6; 8 bases line up with TRBD1. The V and J ends lost 4 bases and 1 base, in that order; junction bases with no gene match: 4. The CDR3 is 16 amino acids. CDR1 and CDR2 (germline): SGHRS, YFSETQ. The CDR3 sequence: CASSPDRESYNSPLHF. The CDR3 DNA sequence: TGCGCCAGCAGCCCGGACAGGGAGTCCTATAATTCACCCCTCCACTTT. Looking up the rest from reference TRBV5-1 and TRBJ1-6 gives the full variable domain: KAGVTQTPRYLIKTRGQQVTLSCSPISGHRSVSWYQQTPGQGLQFLFEYFSETQRNKGNFPGRFSGRQFSNSRSEMNVSTLELGDSALYLCASSPDRESYNSPLHFGNGTRLTVT.

Comment on this clone: The same CDR3 is also encoded by other DNA sequences in this sample. The genes are TRBV15 and TRBJ2-6; no clear D. The ends were cut back, 1 base at V and 4 bases at J, with 8 bases in the middle. The CDR3 has 15 amino acids. The germline CDR1 and CDR2 sequences are LNHNV and YYDKDF (reference sequence). In nucleotides, the CDR3 is TGTGCCACCAGCAGAGGAGGAGCCGGGGCCAACGTCCTGACTTTC. Its protein product is CATSRGGAGANVLTF.